Listed here are 5 T cell receptor beta chains from one sample, sequenced in a study of cytomegalovirus exposure and HLA in healthy donors. PCR involved 60 Vbeta and 13 Jbeta primers. Using immunoSEQ multiplex PCR, the repertoire was profiled, and TCRdb retains in-frame clones only, with some absent. The sample lists some 150,000 clones, about 75% occurring once. Sequencing input: PBMCs. The receptors here all came from a male donor in good health and CMV-seronegative.

V gene TRBV12-5 combines with J gene TRBJ2-1; D might be TRBD1 (5 bases). Deletions cut 6 bases from V and 2 bases from J, with 14 bases between. Germline V gene lookup returns CDR1 LGHNT and CDR2 FRNRAP. The CDR3 has 15 amino acids. The CDR3, as DNA: TGTGCTAGTGGGCTGGGGCAGTCGACCTACAATGAGCAGTTCTTC. The encoded protein is CASGLGQSTYNEQFF.

The chain combines TRBV27 with TRBJ2-7; 7 nucleotides match TRBD1. V shed 6 bases and J 2 bases; nucleotides not matched to a gene: 4. CDR3 length: 13 amino acids. Germline V lookup: CDR1 MNHEY, CDR2 SMNVEV (reference sequence). This CDR3 reads CASSHGTAYEQYF. CDR3 DNA sequence: TGTGCCAGCAGCCACGGGACAGCCTACGAGCAGTACTTC.

This clone was observed once. V gene TRBV6-5 combines with J gene TRBJ2-3; possible D gene TRBD1, 5 bases. The CDR3 has 11 amino acids. CDR1 and CDR2 (germline): MNHEY, SVGAGI. The ends were cut back, 1 base at V and 14 bases at J, with 10 bases in the middle. CDR3 region: CASSYWSGWYF. The CDR3 DNA is TGTGCCAGCAGTTACTGGTCAGGGTGGTATTTT.

J is TRBJ1-2 and V is TRBV6-4; no clear D. Trimming stripped 6 bases from V and 0 bases from J, with 11 bases between. The CDR3 covers 14 residues. Per the germline V gene, CDR1 is MRHNA and CDR2 is SNTAGT. CDR3 DNA: TGTGCCAGCAGCGGGGAGGGAGCTAACTATGGCTACACCTTC. This sequence encodes CASSGEGANYGYTF.

The chain has TRBV6-1 and TRBJ1-5; 9 nucleotides agree with TRBD1. This CDR3 has 16 residues. The ends lost 2 bases at V and 7 bases at J; junction bases unmatched: 9. Per germline, CDR1 MNHNS and CDR2 SASEGT. The CDR3 region is CASSENEGQGWQPQHF. The CDR3, as DNA: TGTGCCAGCAGTGAAAATGAGGGACAGGGCTGGCAGCCCCAGCATTTT.